The 28 T cell receptor beta chains below were found in one sample sequenced in a study of CD4 T cells in relation to SARS-CoV-2 and coronaviruses. Produced via immunoSEQ multiplex PCR; TCRdb's table is partial and in-frame only. The sample records 15,000 to 20,000 clones, around 80% being singletons. Before the COVID-19 pandemic, during about 2010-2018, CD4+ T cells were taken from unexposed donors. CD4+ T cells were isolated from the cells after around eleven days of culture. No cognate antigen is known for these TCRs. Sequencing was carried out using CD4+ T cells from PBMCs, cultured in vitro. These receptors all stem from a human donor in good health.

The chain joins TRBV2 to TRBJ2-5, with D maybe TRBD2 (5 bases). Germline assignment: CDR1 SNHLY and CDR2 FYNNEI. The CDR3 runs to 14 residues. The V and J ends lost 10 bases and 4 bases respectively, with 19 bases between them. In DNA, the CDR3 is TGTGCCACCCAAACACGCGGGTCCTTAGAGACCCAGTACTTC. Translation: CATQTRGSLETQYF.

A few counts support this clone. The CDR3, as DNA: TGTGCCAGCTCACCACCGGGGGGTCAGGGGCTAAATCAGCCCCAGCATTTT. Its protein is CASSPPGGQGLNQPQHF. This rearrangement joins TRBV18 to TRBJ1-5; D may be TRBD1 (6 bases). Germline V gene data show CDR1 as KGHSH and CDR2 as LQKENI. V shed 0 bases and J shed 4 bases, with 16 bases lying between them. This CDR3 is 17 amino acids long.

This chain joins TRBV28 and TRBJ2-3; the match to TRBD1 covers 7 bases. V trimming: 2 bases; J trimming: 9 bases; junction bases outside the gene matches: 5. This CDR3 is 13 amino acids long. The V gene's germline CDR1 is MDHEN and CDR2 SYDVKM. CDR3 sequence (DNA): TGTGCCAGCAGTTTAAGGGGGCGGTCAACGCAGTATTTT. Protein sequence: CASSLRGRSTQYF.

The CDR3 loop reads CASSNAGTGYNEQFF. Written as DNA, the CDR3 is TGTGCCAGCAGTAACGCCGGGACAGGGTACAATGAGCAGTTCTTC. V usage is TRBV28 and J usage is TRBJ2-1, with TRBD1 matching over 9 bases. CDR3 size: 15 residues. The V segment lost 5 bases and the J segment 4 bases; nucleotides outside the gene matches: 6. The germline CDR1 and CDR2 sequences are MDHEN and SYDVKM.

The chain combines TRBV7-8 with TRBJ2-1; no clear D. This CDR3 is built from 14 residues. The germline V gene has CDR1 SGHVS and CDR2 FQNEAQ. V gave up 1 base and J gave up 8 bases, with 12 bases separating them. DNA of the CDR3: TGTGCCAGCAGCTTAGGTGTGAGAGTTGATGAGCAGTTCTTC. It yields the protein CASSLGVRVDEQFF. Full variable domain (remainder filled in from reference TRBV7-8 and TRBJ2-1): GAGVSQSPRYKVAKRGQDVALRCDPISGHVSLFWYQQALGQGPEFLTYFQNEAQLDKSGLPSDRFFAERPEGSVSTLKIQRTQQEDSAVYLCASSLGVRVDEQFFGPGTRLTVL.

J is TRBJ1-5 and V is TRBV14; D not resolved. CDR3 length equals 12 residues. V lost 1 base and J lost 7, with 5 bases in between. Germline V gives CDR1 SGHDN, CDR2 FVKESK. The CDR3 sequence is CASSQGPQPQHF. CDR3 coding DNA: TGTGCCAGCAGCCAAGGTCCCCAGCCCCAGCATTTT.

V gene TRBV19 combines with J gene TRBJ2-2; 8 bases align to TRBD2. Germline trimming cut 7 bases from V and 2 bases from J; bases unmatched to any gene: 3. Germline V CDR1 and CDR2: LNHDA, SQIVND (reference sequence). The CDR3 runs 14 residues. As DNA, the CDR3 is TGTGCCAGTAAGGGACTAGGTAACACCGGGGAGCTGTTTTTT. Its translation: CASKGLGNTGELFF.

The chain carries TRBV14 and TRBJ1-1, with D uncertain. The CDR3 totals 12 residues. The ends were cut back, 1 base at V and 9 bases at J, with 9 bases in the middle. Germline V lookup: CDR1 SGHDN, CDR2 FVKESK. Here the CDR3 DNA reads TGTGCCAGCAGCCAAGGGACCGTACAAGCTTTCTTT. This translates into CASSQGTVQAFF.

This sequence joins TRBV30 and TRBJ1-1, with a tentative D call TRBD1 (6 bases). Germline V gives CDR1 GTSNPN, CDR2 SVGIG (reference sequence). V was cut by 3 bases and J by 10 bases, with 21 bases left in between. CDR3 length: 14 residues. DNA for the CDR3: TGTGCCTGGAGGAGGCAGGGGACAATGGGTGGAGCTTTCTTT. Encoded protein: CAWRRQGTMGGAFF.

This clone is medium-sized within its sample. The chain has TRBV7-7 and TRBJ2-1; 11 positions agree with TRBD2. This CDR3 contains 15 residues. Looked up from germline, CDR1 is SSHAT and CDR2 is FNYEAQ (reference sequence). V shed 5 bases, J shed 2 bases, and the junction held 2 bases outside the gene matches. CDR3 nucleotides: TGTGCCAGCAGCGAGGGACTAGCGGCCTACAATGAGCAGTTCTTC. As protein: CASSEGLAAYNEQFF.

The rearrangement joins TRBV11-2 to TRBJ1-1; a possible D gene is TRBD1 (5 bases). The V and J ends lost 7 bases and 4 bases respectively, with 13 bases between them. The CDR3 covers 13 residues. From germline, CDR1 is SGHAT and CDR2 FQNNGV. CDR3 bases: TGTGCCAGCACCCGAAACCAGGGCACTGAAGCTTTCTTT. This translates into CASTRNQGTEAFF.

This clone occurred a few times. V is TRBV7-9 and J is TRBJ2-2; TRBD2 matches at 7 bases. Trimming at V came to 3 bases and at J to 6 bases, leaving 10 bases not matched to a gene. The CDR3 has 16 amino acids. Germline V CDR1 and CDR2: SEHNR, FQNEAQ (reference sequence). CDR3 nucleotide sequence: TGTGCCAGCAGCTTCCAAACCGGACTAGGTCCCGGGGAGCTGTTTTTT. As protein: CASSFQTGLGPGELFF.

This chain connects TRBV10-1 to TRBJ2-7, with D perhaps TRBD1 (6 bases). Germline-derived CDR1 and CDR2 are WNHNN and SYGVQD (reference sequence). V was shortened by 3 bases and J by 4 bases, with 13 bases between the two germline ends. The CDR3 is made up of 14 amino acids. The CDR3 loop reads CASSDRTALYEQYF. The CDR3 coding sequence is TGCGCCAGCAGTGATAGGACAGCCCTTTACGAGCAGTACTTC.

The chain employs TRBV2 and TRBJ2-2, with TRBD2 as a possible D gene (6 bases). Germline V gene data show CDR1 as SNHLY and CDR2 as FYNNEI. The CDR3 sequence is 17 residues long. Trimming shortened V by 5 bases and J by 0 bases, and 16 bases separated the two germline ends. In DNA form, the CDR3 reads TGTGCCAGCAGTTCAACTAGTAGCGGAACGAACACCGGGGAGCTGTTTTTT. Encoded protein: CASSSTSSGTNTGELFF.

The chain recombines TRBV10-3 with TRBJ1-1; no reliable D call. CDR1 ENHRY and CDR2 SYGVKD come from the germline V gene. Trimming stripped 3 bases from V and 1 base from J, with 3 bases between. The CDR3 is 12 amino acids. This chain's CDR3 is CAISDKNTEAFF. The CDR3, as DNA: TGTGCCATCAGTGATAAGAACACTGAAGCTTTCTTT.

This sequence joins TRBV28 and TRBJ2-1; D call uncertain. The germline V gene encodes CDR1 MDHEN and CDR2 SYDVKM. The V end was cut by 2 bases, the J end by 4 bases, with 15 bases between. The CDR3 loop spans 16 amino acids. The CDR3 here is CASSLAVAGKYNEQFF. CDR3 bases: TGTGCCAGCAGTTTAGCTGTTGCAGGAAAATACAATGAGCAGTTCTTC. The variable domain in full, completed from reference TRBV28 and TRBJ2-1, reads DVKVTQSSRYLVKRTGEKVFLECVQDMDHENMFWYRQDPGLGLRLIYFSYDVKMKEKGDIPEGYSVSREKKERFSLILESASTNQTSMYLCASSLAVAGKYNEQFFGPGTRLTVL.

In its sample, this clone was seen once. The V call is TRBV6-5, the J call TRBJ2-7; D gene unclear. Germline lookup yields CDR1 MNHEY and CDR2 SVGAGI. Trimming removed 5 bases at V and 0 bases at J, with 8 bases between. The CDR3 is 13 residues long. The CDR3: CASSLGASYEQYF. DNA for the CDR3: TGTGCCAGCAGTCTAGGAGCCTCCTACGAGCAGTACTTC.

This chain links TRBV6-2 or TRBV6-3 with TRBJ2-1; 9 bases line up with TRBD1. The CDR3 covers 15 residues. In germline, CDR1 is MNHEY, CDR2 SVGEGT. V lost 2 bases and J lost 2; bases outside the gene matches: 1. The CDR3, as DNA: TGTGCCAGCAGTTACGACAGGGGGACCTACAATGAGCAGTTCTTC. Its translation is CASSYDRGTYNEQFF.

The V and J genes are TRBV5-6 and TRBJ2-7; 10 bases map to TRBD1. CDR1 and CDR2 (germline): SGHDT, YYEEEE. V lost 4 bases and J lost 5; bases outside the gene matches: 6. This CDR3 comprises 14 residues. CDR3 amino acids: CASSPRTGGHEQYF. The CDR3 DNA sequence: TGTGCCAGCAGCCCTCGGACAGGGGGTCACGAGCAGTACTTC.

The V gene is TRBV5-1, the J gene TRBJ2-5; D may match TRBD1 or TRBD2 (6 bases each). CDR1 is SGHRS and CDR2 is YFSETQ in the germline V gene. CDR3 length: 15 amino acids. Trimming removed 2 bases at V and 2 bases at J, with 13 bases between. CDR3: CASSLPTGGQETQYF. The CDR3 DNA follows: TGCGCCAGCAGCTTACCGACAGGAGGGCAAGAGACCCAGTACTTC.

The rearrangement links TRBV24-1 to TRBJ2-5; possibly TRBD2 for D (6 bases). Germline CDR1 reads KGHDR; CDR2 reads SFDVKD. The ends were cut back, 0 bases at V and 3 bases at J, with 19 bases in the middle. The CDR3 consists of 18 residues. This CDR3 reads CATSDLPGAGSNKETQYF. Written as DNA, the CDR3 is TGTGCCACCAGTGATTTGCCGGGAGCAGGGTCGAACAAAGAGACCCAGTACTTC.

This chain connects TRBV12-3 or TRBV12-4 to TRBJ2-7; D ambiguous. This CDR3 has 12 residues. V lost 5 bases to trimming and J lost 3 bases, with 8 bases between them. CDR3: CASSPEGYEQYF. The CDR3 DNA follows: TGTGCCAGCAGTCCCGAAGGCTACGAGCAGTACTTC.

The CDR3 reads CASSLDKSAYEQYF. DNA of the CDR3: TGTGCCAGCAGCTTGGACAAATCCGCCTACGAGCAGTACTTC. The V call is TRBV7-9, the J call TRBJ2-7; the D gene is possibly TRBD1 (5 bases). Germline V lookup: CDR1 SEHNR, CDR2 FQNEAQ (reference sequence). V lost 3 bases and J lost 2, with 11 bases in between. CDR3 length equals 14 residues. Full variable domain (remainder filled in from reference TRBV7-9 and TRBJ2-7): DTGVSQNPRHKITKRGQNVTFRCDPISEHNRLYWYRQTLGQGPEFLTYFQNEAQLEKSRLLSDRFSAERPKGSFSTLEIQRTEQGDSAMYLCASSLDKSAYEQYFGPGTRLTVT.

The rearrangement uses TRBV28 and TRBJ2-7; 12 bases align to TRBD2. Germline CDR1 is MDHEN and CDR2 is SYDVKM. This CDR3 is built from 13 residues. V shed 8 bases, J shed 9 bases, and the junction held 8 bases outside the gene matches. CDR3 nucleotides: TGTGCCAGCGCCGGGACTAGCGGGCCCGGGCAGTACTTC. It encodes CASAGTSGPGQYF.

This chain links TRBV19 with TRBJ2-7; no firm D call. The CDR3 totals 11 residues. Per germline, CDR1 LNHDA and CDR2 SQIVND (reference sequence). V gave up 3 bases and J gave up 6 bases, with 6 bases separating them. The CDR3 DNA follows: TGTGCCAGTAGTATCGGTTTCGAGCAGTACTTC. Translated, it gives CASSIGFEQYF.

The CDR3 region is CASSTGRGWEQFF. Here the CDR3 DNA reads TGTGCCAGCAGTACGGGAAGAGGTTGGGAGCAGTTCTTC. V gene TRBV12-3 or TRBV12-4 combines with J gene TRBJ2-1; possible D gene TRBD2, 5 bases. The V gene lost 5 bases and the J gene lost 10 bases, with 15 bases spanning the gap. This CDR3 is 13 amino acids long.

The CDR3 region has the DNA TGTGCCTGGAGGAGCGGGAGAGGGGGTCAAGAGACCCAGTACTTC. This codes for CAWRSGRGGQETQYF. This chain links TRBV30 with TRBJ2-5; 8 nucleotides agree with TRBD2. CDR1 and CDR2 (germline): GTSNPN, SVGIG (reference sequence). This CDR3 spans 15 amino acids. With 3 bases clipped from V and 2 bases from J, the junction kept 8 bases outside the gene matches.

This clone was seen a few times. This chain links TRBV2 with TRBJ1-5; no clear D. The CDR3 totals 12 residues. CDR1 and CDR2 from the germline V gene are SNHLY and FYNNEI. The ends were cut back, 4 bases at V and 14 bases at J, with 15 bases in the middle. Here the CDR3 DNA reads TGTGCCAGCAGTGGTCTAACATCACAAGAGCATTTT. Amino acid sequence: CASSGLTSQEHF.